These 3 T cell receptor beta chains originate from one sample sequenced in a study of CD8+ T cells in alopecia areata. The treatment denotes: oral pan-JAK inhibitor, 5-10 mg twice daily. RNA was extracted and reverse transcribed into cDNA as the sequencing template. The table came from immunoSEQ multiplex PCR; TCRdb's copy has only in-frame clones and leaves some out. The sample contains about 200,000 clones, under 80% of which appear only once. This specimen was CD4+ T cells sorted from blood, taken around week 50, from a patient treated with tofacitinib. The source is a human donor with alopecia areata.

This chain connects TRBV18 to TRBJ2-3, with D perhaps TRBD2 (6 bases). The CDR3 totals 12 residues. Germline V lookup: CDR1 KGHSH, CDR2 LQKENI. Trimming removed 4 bases from V and 9 bases from J, with 11 bases in between. CDR3 sequence reads: CASSLEEGTQYF. The CDR3, as DNA: TGTGCCAGCTCACTAGAGGAGGGGACGCAGTATTTT.

A few counts support this clone. CDR3 nucleotides: TGCAGCGTCGATAGAAATGAAAAACTGTTTTTT. The encoded protein is CSVDRNEKLFF. The V call is TRBV29-1, the J call TRBJ1-4; D remains ambiguous. Germline V gene data show CDR1 as SQVTM and CDR2 as ANQGSEA. The CDR3 has 11 residues. The V and J ends lost 6 bases and 5 bases respectively, with 7 bases between them.

The V and J genes are TRBV5-1 and TRBJ2-5, with TRBD1 matching 10 bases. Trimming cost V 4 bases and J 4 bases; bases outside gene matches: 13. Germline CDR1 and CDR2: SGHRS and YFSETQ. This CDR3 has 17 amino acids. The CDR3 DNA follows: TGCGCCAGCAGCATAGGAGACTCCGGGACAGGGGTAGAGACCCAGTACTTC. Its protein product is CASSIGDSGTGVETQYF.